The present entry profiles one T cell receptor (beta chain) with its context. Its specificity is not known. Per the germline V gene, CDR1 is SGHTA and CDR2 is FQGTGA. Trimming cost V 5 bases and J 2 bases, with 11 bases left between them. This CDR3 has 14 amino acids. The entry originates in a study of beta chain features in type 1 diabetes. Study-wide results and limits: Shorter TCRB CDR3s, moderately but significantly so, marked every one of the four CD4+ subsets in Type 1 diabetes patients.

Sequenced material consisted of expressed TCRB transcripts (all of the isolated RNA was reverse transcribed). The assay was immunoSEQ multiplex PCR, and TCRdb's table has in-frame clones only and misses some. The data contain more than 250,000 clones, about a fifth of them seen just once; the ten biggest clones take up less than 0.03%. The sequencing input was naive CD4+ T cells from blood. The genes are TRBV7-3 and TRBJ2-3, with unresolved D. The source of this sequence is a middle-aged woman with type 1 diabetes. CDR3 loop: CASSPLGPTDTQYF. Here the CDR3 DNA reads TGTGCCAGCAGCCCACTTGGGCCCACAGATACGCAGTATTTT.